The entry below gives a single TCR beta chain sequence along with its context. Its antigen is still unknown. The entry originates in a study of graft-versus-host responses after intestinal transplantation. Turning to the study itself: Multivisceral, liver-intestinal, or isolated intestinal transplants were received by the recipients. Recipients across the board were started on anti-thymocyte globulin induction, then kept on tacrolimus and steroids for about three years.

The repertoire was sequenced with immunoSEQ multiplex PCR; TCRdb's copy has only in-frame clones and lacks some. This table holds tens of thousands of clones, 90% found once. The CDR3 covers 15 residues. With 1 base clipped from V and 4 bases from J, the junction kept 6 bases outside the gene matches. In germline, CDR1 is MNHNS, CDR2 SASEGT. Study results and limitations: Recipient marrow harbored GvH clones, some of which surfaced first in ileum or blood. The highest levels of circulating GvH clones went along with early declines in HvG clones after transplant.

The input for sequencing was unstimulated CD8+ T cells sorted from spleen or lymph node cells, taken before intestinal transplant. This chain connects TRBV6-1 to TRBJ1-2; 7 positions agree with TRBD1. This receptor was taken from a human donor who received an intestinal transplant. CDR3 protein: CASSEGGTELYGYTF. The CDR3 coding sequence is TGTGCCAGCAGTGAAGGGGGGACAGAGCTCTATGGCTACACCTTC.